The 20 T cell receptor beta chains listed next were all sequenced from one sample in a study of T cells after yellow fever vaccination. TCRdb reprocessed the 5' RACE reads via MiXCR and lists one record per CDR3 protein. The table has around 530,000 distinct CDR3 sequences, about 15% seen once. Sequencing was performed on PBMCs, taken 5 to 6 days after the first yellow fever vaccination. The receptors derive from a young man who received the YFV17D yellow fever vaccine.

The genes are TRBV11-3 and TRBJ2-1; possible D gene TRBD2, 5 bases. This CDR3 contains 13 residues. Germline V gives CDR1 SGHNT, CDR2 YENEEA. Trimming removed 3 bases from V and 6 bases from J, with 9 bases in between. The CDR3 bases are TGTGCCAGCAGCTTTGAGGGATTCAATGAGCAGTTCTTC. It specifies CASSFEGFNEQFF.

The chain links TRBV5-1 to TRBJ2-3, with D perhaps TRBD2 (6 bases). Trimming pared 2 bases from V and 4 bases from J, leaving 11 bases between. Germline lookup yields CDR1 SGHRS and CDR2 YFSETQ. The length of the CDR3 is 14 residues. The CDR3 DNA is TGCGCCAGCAGCTTTGCGGGGATCTCAGATACGCAGTATTTT. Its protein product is CASSFAGISDTQYF.

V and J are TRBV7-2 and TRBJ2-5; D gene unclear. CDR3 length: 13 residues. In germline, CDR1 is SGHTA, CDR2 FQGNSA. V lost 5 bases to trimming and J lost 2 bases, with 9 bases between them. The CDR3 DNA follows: TGTGCCAGCAGCCGACGATTACAAGAGACCCAGTACTTC. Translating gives CASSRRLQETQYF.

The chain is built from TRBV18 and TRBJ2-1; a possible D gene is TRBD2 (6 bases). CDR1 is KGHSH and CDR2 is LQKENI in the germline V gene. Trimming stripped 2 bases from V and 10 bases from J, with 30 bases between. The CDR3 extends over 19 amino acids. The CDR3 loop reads CASSPSPVGLARARVEQFF. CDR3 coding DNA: TGTGCCAGCTCACCATCGCCAGTGGGGCTAGCGCGGGCCCGTGTCGAGCAGTTCTTC.

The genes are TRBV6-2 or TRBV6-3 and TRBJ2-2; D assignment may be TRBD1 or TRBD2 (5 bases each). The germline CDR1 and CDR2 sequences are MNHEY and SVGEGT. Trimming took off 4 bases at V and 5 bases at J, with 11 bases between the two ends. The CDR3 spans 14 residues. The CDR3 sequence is CASSSFGGTGELFF. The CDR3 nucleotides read TGTGCCAGCAGTTCTTTTGGGGGTACCGGGGAGCTGTTTTTT.

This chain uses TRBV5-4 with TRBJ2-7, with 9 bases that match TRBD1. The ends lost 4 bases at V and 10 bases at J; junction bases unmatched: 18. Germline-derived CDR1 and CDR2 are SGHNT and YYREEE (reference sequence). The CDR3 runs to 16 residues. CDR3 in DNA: TGTGCCAGCAGCCCCGGGACAGGGTCTGCCAGACCCGTCCAGTACGTC. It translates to CASSPGTGSARPVQYV.

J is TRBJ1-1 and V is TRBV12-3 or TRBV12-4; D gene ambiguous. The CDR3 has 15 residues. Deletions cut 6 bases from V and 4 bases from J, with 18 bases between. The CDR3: CASRLNPTHGTEAFF. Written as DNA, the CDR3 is TGTGCCAGCAGACTAAACCCAACACACGGCACTGAAGCTTTCTTT.

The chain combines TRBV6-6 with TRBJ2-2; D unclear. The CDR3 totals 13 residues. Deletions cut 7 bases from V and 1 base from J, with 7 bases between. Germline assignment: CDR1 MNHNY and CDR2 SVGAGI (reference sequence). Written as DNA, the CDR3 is TGTGCCAGCACCAGGCTGAACACCGGGGAGCTGTTTTTT. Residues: CASTRLNTGELFF.

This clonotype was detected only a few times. CDR3 in DNA: TGTGCCAGCAGCCGCCTCCCAGATACGCAGTATTTT. This sequence encodes CASSRLPDTQYF. This chain connects TRBV11-2 to TRBJ2-3; D gene ambiguous. The CDR3 extends over 12 amino acids. From germline, CDR1 is SGHAT and CDR2 FQNNGV. With 5 bases removed from V and 4 bases from J, the gap between germline ends came to 7 bases. The full variable domain, in which reference TRBV11-2 and TRBJ2-3 provide the parts outside the CDR3, is EAGVAQSPRYKIIEKRQSVAFWCNPISGHATLYWYQQILGQGPKLLIQFQNNGVVDDSQLPKDRFSAERLKGVDSTLKIQPAKLEDSAVYLCASSRLPDTQYFGPGTRLTVL.

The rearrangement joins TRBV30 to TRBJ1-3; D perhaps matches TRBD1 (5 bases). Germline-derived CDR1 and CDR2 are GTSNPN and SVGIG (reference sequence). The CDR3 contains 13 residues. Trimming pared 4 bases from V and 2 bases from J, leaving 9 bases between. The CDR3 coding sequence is TGTGCCTGGAATACGGGGGCTGGAAACACCATATATTTT. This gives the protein CAWNTGAGNTIYF.

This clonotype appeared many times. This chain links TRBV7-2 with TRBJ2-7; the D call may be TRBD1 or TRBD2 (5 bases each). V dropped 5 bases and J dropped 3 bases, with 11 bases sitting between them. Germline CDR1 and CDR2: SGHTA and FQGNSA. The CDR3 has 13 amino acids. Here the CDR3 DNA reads TGTGCCAGCAGCCCCCGGGACGGCTACGAGCAGTACTTC. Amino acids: CASSPRDGYEQYF.

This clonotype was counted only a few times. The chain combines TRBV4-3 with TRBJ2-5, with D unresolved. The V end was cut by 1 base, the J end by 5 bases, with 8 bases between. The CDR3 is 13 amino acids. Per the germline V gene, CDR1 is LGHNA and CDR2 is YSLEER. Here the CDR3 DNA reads TGCGCCAGCAGCCAAGTAGAGTGGGAGACCCAGTACTTC. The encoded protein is CASSQVEWETQYF.

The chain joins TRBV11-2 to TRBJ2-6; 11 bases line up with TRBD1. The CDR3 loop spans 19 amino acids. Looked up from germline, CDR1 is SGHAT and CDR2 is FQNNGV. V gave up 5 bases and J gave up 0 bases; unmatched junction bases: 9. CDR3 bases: TGTGCCAGCAGCCCAGGACTCGGGACAGGGGGCTCTGGGGCCAACGTCCTGACTTTC. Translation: CASSPGLGTGGSGANVLTF.

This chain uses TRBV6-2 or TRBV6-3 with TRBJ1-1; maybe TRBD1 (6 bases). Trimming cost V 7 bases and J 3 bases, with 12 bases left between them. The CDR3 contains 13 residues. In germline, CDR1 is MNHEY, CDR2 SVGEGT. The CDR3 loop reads CASTSQGDTEAFF. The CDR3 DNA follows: TGTGCCAGCACCTCACAGGGAGACACTGAAGCTTTCTTT.

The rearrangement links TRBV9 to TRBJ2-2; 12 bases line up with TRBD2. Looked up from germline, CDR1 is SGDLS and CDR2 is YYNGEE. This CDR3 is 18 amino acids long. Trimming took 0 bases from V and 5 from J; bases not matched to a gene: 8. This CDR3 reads CASSVGRLAGGPTGELFF. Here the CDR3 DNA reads TGTGCCAGCAGCGTAGGGCGGCTAGCGGGGGGGCCAACCGGGGAGCTGTTTTTT. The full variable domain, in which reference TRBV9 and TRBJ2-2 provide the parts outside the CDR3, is DSGVTQTPKHLITATGQRVTLRCSPRSGDLSVYWYQQSLDQGLQFLIQYYNGEERAKGNILERFSAQQFPDLHSELNLSSLELGDSALYFCASSVGRLAGGPTGELFFGEGSRLTVL.

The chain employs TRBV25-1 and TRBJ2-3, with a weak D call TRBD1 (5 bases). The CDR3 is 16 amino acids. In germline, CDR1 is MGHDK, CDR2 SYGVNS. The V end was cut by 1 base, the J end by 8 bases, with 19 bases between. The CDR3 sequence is CASSEWVRPGRGTQYF. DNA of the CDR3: TGTGCCAGCAGTGAATGGGTCCGCCCAGGGCGAGGTACGCAGTATTTT. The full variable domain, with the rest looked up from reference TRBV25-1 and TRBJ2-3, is EADIYQTPRYLVIGTGKKITLECSQTMGHDKMYWYQQDPGMELHLIHYSYGVNSTEKGDLSSESTVSRIRTEHFPLTLESARPSHTSQYLCASSEWVRPGRGTQYFGPGTRLTVL.

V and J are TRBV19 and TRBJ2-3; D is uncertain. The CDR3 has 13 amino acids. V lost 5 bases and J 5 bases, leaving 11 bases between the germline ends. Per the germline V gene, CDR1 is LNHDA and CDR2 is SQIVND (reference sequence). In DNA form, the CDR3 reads TGTGCCAGTAGTGTACCCCCTGGAGATACGCAGTATTTT. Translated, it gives CASSVPPGDTQYF.

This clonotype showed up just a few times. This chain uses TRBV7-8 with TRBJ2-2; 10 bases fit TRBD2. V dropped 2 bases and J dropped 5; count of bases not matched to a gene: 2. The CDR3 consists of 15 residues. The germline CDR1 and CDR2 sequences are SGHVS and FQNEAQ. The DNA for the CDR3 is TGTGCCAGCAGCTTACCTAGCGGGGGTACCGGGGAGCTGTTTTTT. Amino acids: CASSLPSGGTGELFF.

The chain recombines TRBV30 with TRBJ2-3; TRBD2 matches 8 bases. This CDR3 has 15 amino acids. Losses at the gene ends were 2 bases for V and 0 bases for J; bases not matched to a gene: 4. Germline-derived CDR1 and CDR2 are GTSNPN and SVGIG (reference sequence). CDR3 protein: CAWSIGTSSTDTQYF. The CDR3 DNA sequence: TGTGCCTGGAGTATCGGGACTAGTAGCACAGATACGCAGTATTTT.

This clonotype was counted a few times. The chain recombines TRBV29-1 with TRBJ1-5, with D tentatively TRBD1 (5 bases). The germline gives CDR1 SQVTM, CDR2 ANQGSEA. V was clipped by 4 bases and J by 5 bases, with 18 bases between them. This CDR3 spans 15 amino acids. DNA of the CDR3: TGCAGCGTTGGGGGCGGGAACAGCAGGGATCAGCCCCAGCATTTT. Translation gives CSVGGGNSRDQPQHF.